Below, 11 T cell receptor beta chains from the same sample are listed, as sequenced in a study of blood T cell repertoires in COVID-19. Sequencing was performed with immunoSEQ multiplex PCR; in TCRdb, only in-frame clones are kept and a portion is missing. The sample records tens of thousands of clones, roughly 85% being singletons. The sequencing input was peripheral blood. The receptor source for this set is a woman aged 60-75 years with COVID-19, enrolled during active disease.

This rearrangement joins TRBV5-5 to TRBJ1-1; 8 positions agree with TRBD1. CDR1 and CDR2 from the germline V gene are SGHKS and YYEKEE (reference sequence). The CDR3 has 15 amino acids. The J segment lost 1 base and the V segment lost 4 bases, leaving 6 bases of the junction unmatched. Written as DNA, the CDR3 is TGTGCCAGCAGCGGTAGACAGGGGTCGAACACTGAAGCTTTCTTT. Translated, it gives CASSGRQGSNTEAFF.

J is TRBJ1-1 and V is TRBV28, with 10 positions matching TRBD1. V gave up 7 bases and J gave up 0 bases; unmatched junction bases: 8. The germline V gene encodes CDR1 MDHEN and CDR2 SYDVKM. The CDR3 consists of 16 residues. The CDR3 sequence: CASTRPDRGMNTEAFF. Written as DNA, the CDR3 is TGTGCCAGCACCCGCCCGGACAGGGGGATGAACACTGAAGCTTTCTTT. Using reference TRBV28 and TRBJ1-1 for the parts outside the CDR3, the full variable domain is DVKVTQSSRYLVKRTGEKVFLECVQDMDHENMFWYRQDPGLGLRLIYFSYDVKMKEKGDIPEGYSVSREKKERFSLILESASTNQTSMYLCASTRPDRGMNTEAFFGQGTRLTVV.

The V and J genes are TRBV19 and TRBJ1-6; D is ambiguous. Germline CDR1 reads LNHDA; CDR2 reads SQIVND (reference sequence). V lost 4 bases and J 6 bases, leaving 10 bases between the germline ends. This CDR3 comprises 14 residues. DNA for the CDR3: TGTGCCAGTAGTAGGAGCCGAAGTAATTCACCCCTCCACTTT. This codes for CASSRSRSNSPLHF. Variable domain in full (rest from reference TRBV19 and TRBJ1-6): DGGITQSPKYLFRKEGQNVTLSCEQNLNHDAMYWYRQDPGQGLRLIYYSQIVNDFQKGDIAEGYSVSREKKESFPLTVTSAQKNPTAFYLCASSRSRSNSPLHFGNGTRLTVT.

The chain recombines TRBV30 with TRBJ1-6, with D possibly TRBD1 on 5 matching bases. Germline V gene lookup returns CDR1 GTSNPN and CDR2 SVGIG (reference sequence). Trimming shortened V by 5 bases and J by 14 bases, and 19 bases separated the two germline ends. There are 13 residues in the CDR3. The CDR3 is CAWSPGLDVTLHF. As DNA, the CDR3 is TGTGCCTGGTCCCCGGGACTAGACGTCACCCTCCACTTT.

J is TRBJ2-7 and V is TRBV12-3 or TRBV12-4; D is ambiguous. The CDR3 length is 12 residues. Trimming cost V 3 bases and J 6 bases, with 9 bases left between them. The CDR3, as DNA: TGTGCCAGCAGTTTGACATTCTCCGAGCAGTACTTC. As protein: CASSLTFSEQYF.

The V and J genes are TRBV6-2 or TRBV6-3 and TRBJ2-7; TRBD1 might be the D (5 bases). Trimming shortened V by 6 bases and J by 4 bases, and 16 bases separated the two germline ends. The CDR3 is 14 residues long. Germline CDR1 reads MNHEY; CDR2 reads SVGEGT. The CDR3 reads CASSRQLAEYEQYF. In nucleotides, the CDR3 is TGTGCCAGCAGCCGACAGTTAGCCGAGTACGAGCAGTACTTC.

The V and J genes are TRBV5-1 and TRBJ2-7; D possibly corresponds to TRBD2 (6 bases). Germline CDR1 is SGHRS and CDR2 is YFSETQ. CDR3 size: 14 residues. The V end lost 4 bases, the J end lost 3 bases, and 14 bases lay between the germline ends. The chain's CDR3 is CASSPRDLLYEQYF. CDR3 sequence (DNA): TGCGCCAGCAGCCCCCGGGACTTACTCTACGAGCAGTACTTC.

The V and J genes are TRBV5-1 and TRBJ1-4; the match to TRBD1 covers 7 bases. Germline CDR1 SGHRS, CDR2 YFSETQ. There are 16 residues in the CDR3. V was clipped by 0 bases and J by 7 bases; unmatched bases: 9. Here the CDR3 DNA reads TGCGCCAGCAGCTTGGGCGGGACAGCGAAGGGTGAAAAACTGTTTTTT. It codes for CASSLGGTAKGEKLFF.

The chain employs TRBV6-5 and TRBJ2-2; 8 bases align to TRBD1. The trim removed 4 bases at V and 4 bases at J, leaving 5 bases unmatched. Germline V gene lookup returns CDR1 MNHEY and CDR2 SVGAGI. The CDR3 is 15 amino acids. CDR3: CASSFQGAGTGELFF. The CDR3 coding sequence is TGTGCCAGCAGTTTCCAGGGGGCGGGCACCGGGGAGCTGTTTTTT.

The chain joins TRBV7-2 to TRBJ2-7; a weak D match, TRBD2 (5 bases). This CDR3 region has 14 residues. The V and J ends lost 5 bases and 3 bases respectively, with 14 bases between them. Germline lookup yields CDR1 SGHTA and CDR2 FQGNSA. The CDR3 protein is CASSERWGLYEQYF. The DNA for the CDR3 is TGTGCCAGCAGCGAGCGGTGGGGTCTCTACGAGCAGTACTTC.

The chain recombines TRBV15 with TRBJ1-4; TRBD1 agrees at 9 bases. The J segment lost 6 bases and the V segment lost 0 bases, leaving 2 bases of the junction unmatched. The CDR3 consists of 15 residues. Germline values: CDR1 LNHNV, CDR2 YYDKDF (reference sequence). The CDR3 nucleotides are TGTGCCACCAGCAGAGATGGGACAGGGTATGAAAAACTGTTTTTT. Encoded protein: CATSRDGTGYEKLFF.